The next 3 T cell receptor beta chains were all read from a single sample in a study of naive and memory T cell subsets. An equimolar mix of two oligonucleotides served as the beta constant-region primer for TRBC1 and TRBC2. TCRdb reprocessed the UMI-ligation and nested PCR reads via MiXCR and lists one record per CDR3 protein. This table has over 25,000 distinct CDR3 sequences, roughly 10% appearing once. Sequencing was done on a sample of effector memory CD4+ T cells from blood. This sample's subset: effector memory, CD45RA- CD27-. The origin of the receptors is a human donor in good health.

This sequence joins TRBV4-1 and TRBJ1-1; no firm D call. Trimming removed 6 bases at V and 0 bases at J, with 17 bases between. This CDR3 spans 16 amino acids. Germline CDR1 and CDR2: MGHRA and YSYEKL. Here the CDR3 reads CASRPISSGMNTEAFF. The CDR3 coding sequence is TGCGCCAGCAGGCCCATTAGTAGCGGGATGAACACTGAAGCTTTCTTT.

J is TRBJ1-6 and V is TRBV30; D possibly corresponds to TRBD1 (5 bases). Trimming removed 1 base at V and 10 bases at J, with 8 bases between. This CDR3 is built from 12 residues. Germline V gene sequence: CDR1 GTSNPN, CDR2 SVGIG (reference sequence). In DNA form, the CDR3 reads TGTGCCTGGAGTGGACAGTCCTCACCCCTCCACTTT. This sequence encodes CAWSGQSSPLHF.

This clonotype turned up a few times. The rearrangement uses TRBV7-2 and TRBJ2-5; 8 bases agree with TRBD2. Unmatched junction bases numbered 6, after V lost 5 bases and J lost 4 bases. Germline V gene lookup returns CDR1 SGHTA and CDR2 FQGNSA. CDR3 length: 14 amino acids. The CDR3 DNA follows: TGTGCCAGCAGCCCGGGGGGGCCAGGAGAGACCCAGTACTTC. Translation: CASSPGGPGETQYF.